This T cell receptor beta chain comes out of a study of blood T cell repertoires in COVID-19. Study background: T cells, B-cell-depleted T cells, or PBMCs provided the cDNA or gDNA that served as material.

CDR1 and CDR2 (germline): SGHDN, FVKESK. The CDR3 sequence is 15 residues long. Between the trimmed V and J ends, which lost 4 bases and 6 bases, there was a span of 16 bases. In the original workflow: Amplification of reference gene primers provided the estimated nucleated cell counts. The table came from immunoSEQ multiplex PCR; TCRdb's copy has only in-frame clones and leaves some out. V, J and clone size are those of that table, while D and trimming were read from the DNA. The table records 150,000 or so clones, roughly four fifths of them present only once. This clonotype originated in a woman over 75 with acute or convalescent COVID-19. The sample was peripheral blood. The chain employs TRBV14 and TRBJ2-1, with a weak D call TRBD2 (7 bases). CDR3 bases: TGTGCCAGCAGCCGGGGTGGCGGGGGCCTCAATGAGCAGTTCTTC. Protein: CASSRGGGGLNEQFF.